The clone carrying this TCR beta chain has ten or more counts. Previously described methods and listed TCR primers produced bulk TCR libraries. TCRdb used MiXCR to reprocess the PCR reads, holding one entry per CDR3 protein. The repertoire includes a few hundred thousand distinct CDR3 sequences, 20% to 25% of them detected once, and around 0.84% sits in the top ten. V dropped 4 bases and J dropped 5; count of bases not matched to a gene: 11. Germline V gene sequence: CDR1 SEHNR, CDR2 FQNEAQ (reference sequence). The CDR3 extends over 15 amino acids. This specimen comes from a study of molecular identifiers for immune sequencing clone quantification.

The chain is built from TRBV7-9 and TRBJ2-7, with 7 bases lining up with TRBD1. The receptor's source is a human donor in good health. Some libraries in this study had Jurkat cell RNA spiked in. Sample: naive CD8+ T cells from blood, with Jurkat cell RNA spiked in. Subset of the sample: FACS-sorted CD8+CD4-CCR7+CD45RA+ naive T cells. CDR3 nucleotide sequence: TGTGCCAGCAGCTCGAGGGACAGTACTCAGGACGAGCAGTACTTC. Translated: CASSSRDSTQDEQYF.